This T cell receptor (beta chain) was sequenced for a study of cytomegalovirus exposure and HLA in healthy donors. Overall study results and limits: Accounts indicate the classifier identified cytomegalovirus status with strong specificity and sensitivity. Across donors, most TCRs were seen rarely, yet some public ones were widespread. The tendency of first-cohort TCR clusters to co-occur in the 95 to 150 validation repertoires was the finding of a later analysis.

This clone was seen only once. Its antigen is unidentified. Repertoires were generated with immunoSEQ multiplex PCR, while TCRdb's copy carries only in-frame clones and drops some. Found here are tens of thousands of clones, just under 95% of them singletons; the top ten hold about 7%. Per the germline V gene, CDR1 is LGHNA and CDR2 is YNFKEQ. V shed 2 bases and J 5 bases; nucleotides not matched to a gene: 13. This CDR3 spans 17 amino acids. The source material was PBMCs. This clonotype was sampled from a woman between 18 and 30 years old in good health and CMV-seropositive. The chain uses TRBV4-2 and TRBJ2-7, with TRBD1 matching 9 bases. CDR3 amino acids: CASSQLLGQGMRNEQYF. Written as DNA, the CDR3 is TGTGCCAGCAGCCAACTACTAGGACAGGGGATGAGGAACGAGCAGTACTTC.